This TCR beta chain is drawn from a study of naive and memory T cell subsets. Study conclusions and caveats: Activation and differentiation may alter RNA-based TCR counts.

This clonotype has a count of ten or more. Its antigen is as yet unknown. The CDR3 runs to 15 residues. With 1 base clipped from V and 6 bases from J, the junction kept 3 bases outside the gene matches. CDR1 and CDR2 (germline): SGHDT, YYEEEE. CD4+ T cell IFNgamma after overnight CMV lysate exposure gave donor CMV status. Sequential positive selection took CD4 T cells first, then CD8 T cells. The beta constant-region primer was an equimolar mix of two oligonucleotides covering TRBC1 and TRBC2. Four rounds of PCR amplified the ligated cDNA using nested alpha and beta constant-region primers plus SP2. TCRdb redid the calling of the UMI-ligation and nested PCR reads with MiXCR, one entry per CDR3 protein. The table lists some 36,000 distinct CDR3 sequences, about an eighth of them singletons.

J is TRBJ2-1 and V is TRBV5-6; 11 bases map to TRBD2. Sequencing used effector memory CD4+ T cells from blood. This sample's subset: effector memory, CD45RA- CD27-. This sequence originates from a human donor in good health. This chain's CDR3 is CASSLLAGGPNEQFF. CDR3 DNA sequence: TGTGCCAGCAGCTTGTTAGCGGGAGGGCCCAATGAGCAGTTCTTC.